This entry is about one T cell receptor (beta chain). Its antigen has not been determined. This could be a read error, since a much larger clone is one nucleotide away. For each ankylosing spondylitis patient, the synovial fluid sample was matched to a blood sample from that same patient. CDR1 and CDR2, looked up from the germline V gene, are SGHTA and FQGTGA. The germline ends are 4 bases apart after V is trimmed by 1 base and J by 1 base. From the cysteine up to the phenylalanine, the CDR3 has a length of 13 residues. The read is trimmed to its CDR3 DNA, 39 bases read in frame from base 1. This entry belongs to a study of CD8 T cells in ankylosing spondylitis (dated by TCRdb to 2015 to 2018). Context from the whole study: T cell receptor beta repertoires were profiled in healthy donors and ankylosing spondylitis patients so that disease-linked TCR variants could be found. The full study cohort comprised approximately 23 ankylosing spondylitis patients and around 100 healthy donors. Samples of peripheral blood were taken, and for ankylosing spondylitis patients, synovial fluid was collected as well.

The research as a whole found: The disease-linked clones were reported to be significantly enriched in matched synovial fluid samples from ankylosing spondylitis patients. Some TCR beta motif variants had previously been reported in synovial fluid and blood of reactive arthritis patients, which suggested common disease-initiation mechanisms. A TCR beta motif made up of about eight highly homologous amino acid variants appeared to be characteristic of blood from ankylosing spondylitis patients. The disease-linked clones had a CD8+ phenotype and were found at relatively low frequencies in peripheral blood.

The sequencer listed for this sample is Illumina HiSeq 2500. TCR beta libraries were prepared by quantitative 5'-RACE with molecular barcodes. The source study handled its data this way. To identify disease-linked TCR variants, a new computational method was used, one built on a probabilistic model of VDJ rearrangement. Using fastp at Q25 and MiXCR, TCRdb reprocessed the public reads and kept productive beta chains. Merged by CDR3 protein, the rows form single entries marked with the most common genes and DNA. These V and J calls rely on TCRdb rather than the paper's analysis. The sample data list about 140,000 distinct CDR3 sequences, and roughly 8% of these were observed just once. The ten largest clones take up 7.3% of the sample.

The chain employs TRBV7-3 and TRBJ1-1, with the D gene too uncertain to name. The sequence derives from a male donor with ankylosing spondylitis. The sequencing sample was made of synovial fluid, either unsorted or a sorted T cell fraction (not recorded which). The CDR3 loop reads CASSLNKNTEAFF. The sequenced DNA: TGTGCCAGCAGCTTAAACAAGAACACTGAAGCTTTCTTT.